Listed here is a single TCR beta chain. The antigen remains unidentified. The entry originates in a study of long-term antiretroviral therapy in people with HIV. Findings of the study overall: After ART, diversity increased yet remained lower than transplant donor controls.

V gave up 5 bases and J gave up 3 bases, with 10 bases separating them. Per the germline V gene, CDR1 is MNHNS and CDR2 is SASEGT. This CDR3 has 13 amino acids. Researchers ran immunoSEQ v3.0 at survey level. Assay: immunoSEQ multiplex PCR; the TCRdb copy retains only in-frame clones and omits some. The table records roughly 39,000 clones, approximately 86% of them present only once. The sequenced sample was unsorted PBMCs, obtained just before starting antiretroviral therapy. The rearrangement joins TRBV6-1 to TRBJ2-5; a weak D match, TRBD1 (6 bases). This clonotype was sampled from a woman younger than 30 with HIV. The CDR3, as DNA: TGTGCCAGCAGTTGGACAGTGAAAGAGACCCAGTACTTC. Amino acid sequence: CASSWTVKETQYF.